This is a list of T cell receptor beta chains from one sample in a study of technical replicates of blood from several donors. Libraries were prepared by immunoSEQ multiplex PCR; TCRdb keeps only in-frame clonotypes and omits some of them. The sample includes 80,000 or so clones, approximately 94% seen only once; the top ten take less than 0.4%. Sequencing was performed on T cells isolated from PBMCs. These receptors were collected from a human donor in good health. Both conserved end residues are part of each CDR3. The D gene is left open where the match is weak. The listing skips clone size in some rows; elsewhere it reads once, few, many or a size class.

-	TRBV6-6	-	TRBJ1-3	TGTGCCAGCAGTTACTCTTTTGATCCGGGTGACCTCACAATACATTTT	CASSYSFDPGDLTIHF
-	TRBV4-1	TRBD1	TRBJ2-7	TGCGCCAGCAGCCAAGGCCCAGGGGGCAAGTACGAGCAGTACTTC	CASSQGPGGKYEQYF
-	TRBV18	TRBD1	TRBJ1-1	TGTGCCAGCTCACCCCCGGGACAGGGAATTACTGAAGCTTTCTTT	CASSPPGQGITEAFF
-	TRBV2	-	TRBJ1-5	TGTGCCAGCATCCAGGACATTTTCGGGCAGCCCCAGCATTTT	CASIQDIFGQPQHF
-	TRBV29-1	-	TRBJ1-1	TGCAGCGCGTCACAGGCTACGGGGGCTGAAGCTTTCTTT	CSASQATGAEAFF
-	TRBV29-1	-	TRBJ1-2	TGCAGCGTTGCTGGGAGGGGCACTAACTATGGCTACACCTTC	CSVAGRGTNYGYTF
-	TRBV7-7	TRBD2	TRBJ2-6	TGTGCTAGCAGCTCGGGACTAGCCAGCTCTGGGGCCAACGTCCTGACTTTC	CASSSGLASSGANVLTF
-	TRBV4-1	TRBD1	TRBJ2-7	TGCGCCAGCAGCCAAGTAGGGGGCCCCTCCTACGAGCAGTACTTC	CASSQVGGPSYEQYF
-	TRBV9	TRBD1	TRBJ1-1	TGTGCCAGCAGCCAAGGACAGGGGGCAATTGGGACTGAAGCTTTCTTT	CASSQGQGAIGTEAFF
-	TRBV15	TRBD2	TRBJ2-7	TGTGCCACCAGCAGAATCGGACTAGCGAGGGAGCAGTACTTC	CATSRIGLAREQYF
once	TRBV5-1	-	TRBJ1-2	TGCGCCAGCAGCTTGGACGGGGTAGGCTACACCTTC	CASSLDGVGYTF
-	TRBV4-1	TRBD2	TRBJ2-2	TGCGCCAGCAGCCAGGGATTAGCGGGAGTCTTAACCGGGGAGCTGTTTTTT	CASSQGLAGVLTGELFF
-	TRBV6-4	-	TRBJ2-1	TGTGCCAGCAAGCCGAGCTATTCTAACAATGAGCAGTTCTTC	CASKPSYSNNEQFF
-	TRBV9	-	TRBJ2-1	TGTGCCAGCAGCGAACTGAGCTCCTACAATGAGCAGTTCTTC	CASSELSSYNEQFF
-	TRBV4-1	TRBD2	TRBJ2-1	TGCGCCAGCAGCCCCCGGCTAGCGGGAGAGAAGAATGAGCAGTTCTTC	CASSPRLAGEKNEQFF
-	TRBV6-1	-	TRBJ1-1	TGTGCCAGCAGTGATCTAACGGGGATGAACACTGAAGCTTTCTTT	CASSDLTGMNTEAFF
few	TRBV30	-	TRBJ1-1	TGTGCCTGGAGTAGGGAGCAGGGGAAAGCTTTCTTT	CAWSREQGKAFF
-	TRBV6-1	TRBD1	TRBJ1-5	TGTGCCAGCAGGAACAGGGGAGGCGAGCAGCCCCAGCATTTT	CASRNRGGEQPQHF
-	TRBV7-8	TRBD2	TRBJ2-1	TGTGCCAGCAGCTTAGGGGCTAGCGGAAACAATGAGCAGTTCTTC	CASSLGASGNNEQFF
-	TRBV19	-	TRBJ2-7	TGTGCCAGTAGTATTCCGGGACTCAGTTACGAGCAGTACTTC	CASSIPGLSYEQYF
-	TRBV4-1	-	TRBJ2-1	TGCGCCAGCAGCTCCCGTTCCTACAATGAGCAGTTCTTC	CASSSRSYNEQFF
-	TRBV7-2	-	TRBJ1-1	TGTGCCAGCAGCTTGGGGCAGACCGTAAGGACTGAAGCTTTCTTT	CASSLGQTVRTEAFF